Sequencing of this TCR beta chain was carried out in a study of blood T cell repertoires in COVID-19. About the study: Whether acute or convalescent, the COVID-19 samples came from the United States, Italy and Spain. The cDNA or gDNA used as material had been derived from T cells, B-cell-depleted T cells, or PBMCs.

As originally analysed: Scientists estimated how many nucleated cells there were by amplifying reference gene primers. This table comes from immunoSEQ multiplex PCR, and its TCRdb copy is limited to in-frame clones, with some not included. That table gives V, J and clone size, and the DNA gave D and trimming. The data contain 99,000 or so clones, about 80% of them singletons. The clonotype comes from a woman of 80 years or more with active or convalescent COVID-19. Source material: peripheral blood.

The CDR3 here is CASNIGTVNYYGYTF. CDR3 nucleotide sequence: TGTGCCAGTAATATCGGGACAGTAAATTACTATGGCTACACCTTC. J is TRBJ1-2 and V is TRBV19; 7 bases line up with TRBD1. The V gene end was trimmed by 7 bases and the J gene end by 3 bases; junction bases not matched to a gene: 11. Looked up from germline, CDR1 is LNHDA and CDR2 is SQIVND (reference sequence). This CDR3 has 15 residues.